This T cell receptor beta chain was sequenced for a study of metastatic and nonmetastatic thyroid tumors (TCRdb year 2020). Regarding the complete study: For patients with malignant and with benign thyroid disease, the researchers compared repertoires between peripheral blood samples and tumor or nodule tissue samples. Results the study describes overall, beyond this receptor: In both blood and tumor samples, malignant tumors were reported to have significantly higher TCR beta diversity than benign nodules.

The CDR3 spans 13 residues, from the cysteine through the phenylalanine. Only the CDR3 region is kept as DNA, spanning 39 bases read in frame from base 1. The V end loses 7 bases and the J end loses 0 bases, and a stretch of 11 bases separates them. CDR1 and CDR2 are drawn from the germline V gene: SGHRS, YFSETQ. None of the patients had been given any treatment before thyroid surgery. Patient clinical samples collected from about 2012 to 2019 were retrospectively analysed using T-cell receptor beta sequencing. By how much of the sample it makes up, this clone is medium-sized (0.01 to 0.1%). No antigen is known for it. The sample holds no much larger clone one base away, and base qualities are not on file. Libraries were constructed by PCR. Data came from an Illumina HiSeq 4000. High-throughput sequencing was used to profile the CDR3 region of the TCR beta-chain in every patient. The published analysis was carried out like this. Drawing on CDR3 differences between clinicopathological groups, the researchers built a classifier meant to tell apart patients with distant-metastatic papillary thyroid cancer. The Shannon index was used to measure repertoire diversity, and the Morisita-Horn index was used to measure how similar tumor and blood repertoires were. Through fastp at Q25 and MiXCR, TCRdb rebuilt clones from the public reads, retaining in-frame beta chains. The V and J calls here are based on TCRdb, not the publication. The sample yields more than 9,500 clones; 27% were counted once. Together, the top ten hold around 21% of the sample.

The receptor chain draws on TRBV5-1 and TRBJ2-7, with the D gene call left open. The clonotype was recovered from a male donor with papillary thyroid cancer or a benign thyroid nodule (not recorded which). Some clones in this sample may be carry-over from other donors' samples. Sequencing was performed on adjacent normal tissue. The DNA is as follows: TGCGCCAGCGGTTGGGATATCTCCTACGAGCAGTACTTC. It codes for CASGWDISYEQYF. With all but the CDR3 taken from the reference TRBV5-1 and TRBJ2-7 genes, the full variable domain is: KAGVTQTPRYLIKTRGQQVTLSCSPISGHRSVSWYQQTPGQGLQFLFEYFSETQRNKGNFPGRFSGRQFSNSRSEMNVSTLELGDSALYLCASGWDISYEQYFGPGTRLTVT.